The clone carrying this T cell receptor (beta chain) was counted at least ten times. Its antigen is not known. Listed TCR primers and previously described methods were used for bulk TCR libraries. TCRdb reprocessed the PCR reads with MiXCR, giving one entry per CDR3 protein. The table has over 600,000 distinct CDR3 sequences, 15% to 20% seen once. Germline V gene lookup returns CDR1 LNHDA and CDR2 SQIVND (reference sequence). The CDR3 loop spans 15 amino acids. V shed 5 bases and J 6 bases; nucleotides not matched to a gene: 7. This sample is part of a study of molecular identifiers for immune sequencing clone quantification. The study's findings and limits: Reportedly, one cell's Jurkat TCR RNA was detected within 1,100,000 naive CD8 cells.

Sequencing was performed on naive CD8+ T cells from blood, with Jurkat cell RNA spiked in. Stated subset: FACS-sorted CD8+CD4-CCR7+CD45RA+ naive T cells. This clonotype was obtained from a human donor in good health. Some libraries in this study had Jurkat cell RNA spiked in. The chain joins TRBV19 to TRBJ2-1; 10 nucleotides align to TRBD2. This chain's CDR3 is CASSALAGVSNEQFF. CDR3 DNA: TGTGCCAGTAGTGCCCTAGCGGGAGTATCCAATGAGCAGTTCTTC.